Each of the 14 T cell receptor beta chains below was sequenced from the same sample in a study of blood T cell repertoires in COVID-19. The protocol was immunoSEQ multiplex PCR, while the TCRdb copy is restricted to in-frame clones and leaves out a portion. Of about 200,000 clones detected, around 87% appear once; the ten largest clones hold 2% to 2.5%. The sequenced sample was PBMCs or T cells enriched from blood (not recorded which). These receptors all stem from a woman under 40 who had recovered from COVID-19.

The chain recombines TRBV4-1 with TRBJ1-6, with TRBD1 matching over 7 bases. The germline V gene has CDR1 MGHRA and CDR2 YSYEKL. This CDR3 is 15 amino acids long. The trim removed 1 base at V and 8 bases at J, leaving 5 bases unmatched. In DNA, the CDR3 is TGCGCCAGCAGCCAAGTCAAGGGGGCACATTCACCCCTCCACTTT. Encoded protein: CASSQVKGAHSPLHF.

J is TRBJ1-3 and V is TRBV30; D ambiguous. Germline V gene lookup returns CDR1 GTSNPN and CDR2 SVGIG (reference sequence). This CDR3 spans 15 amino acids. V dropped 2 bases and J dropped 4 bases, with 15 bases sitting between them. The CDR3 coding sequence is TGTGCCTGGAGTTTTCAAAGGACTGCGGGAAACACCATATATTTT. Amino acids: CAWSFQRTAGNTIYF.

The chain recombines TRBV12-5 with TRBJ2-1; 9 nucleotides align to TRBD1. Unmatched junction bases numbered 13, after V lost 2 bases and J lost 2 bases. The CDR3 runs 19 residues. The germline gives CDR1 LGHNT, CDR2 FRNRAP. The CDR3 DNA follows: TGTGCTAGTGGTTTGTCCTCCGGGACAGGGAAACAACCCTACAATGAGCAGTTCTTC. Protein product: CASGLSSGTGKQPYNEQFF.

The chain recombines TRBV30 with TRBJ2-4, with 7 bases lining up with TRBD1. The V and J ends lost 4 bases and 6 bases, in that order; junction bases with no gene match: 12. Per germline, CDR1 GTSNPN and CDR2 SVGIG (reference sequence). The CDR3 sequence is 15 residues long. CDR3 region: CAWTTGMRGRNIQYF. The CDR3 bases are TGTGCCTGGACGACAGGGATGAGAGGCCGAAACATTCAGTACTTC.

The chain recombines TRBV19 with TRBJ1-6; D is perhaps TRBD1 (6 bases). Germline V gives CDR1 LNHDA, CDR2 SQIVND (reference sequence). The CDR3 sequence is 15 residues long. V shed 3 bases and J shed 7 bases, with 13 bases lying between them. CDR3 DNA: TGTGCCAGTAGTATTGGGGACAATCAGAATTCACCCCTCCACTTT. It encodes CASSIGDNQNSPLHF. Using reference TRBV19 and TRBJ1-6 for the parts outside the CDR3, the full variable domain is DGGITQSPKYLFRKEGQNVTLSCEQNLNHDAMYWYRQDPGQGLRLIYYSQIVNDFQKGDIAEGYSVSREKKESFPLTVTSAQKNPTAFYLCASSIGDNQNSPLHFGNGTRLTVT.

The chain has TRBV15 and TRBJ1-2, with D perhaps TRBD1 (6 bases). V shed 3 bases and J shed 0 bases, with 14 bases lying between them. The CDR3 totals 16 residues. The germline gives CDR1 LNHNV, CDR2 YYDKDF (reference sequence). CDR3 in amino acids: CATSRPQGRSNYGYTF. The CDR3 region has the DNA TGTGCCACCAGCAGGCCACAGGGAAGATCTAACTATGGCTACACCTTC.

The chain employs TRBV24-1 and TRBJ1-5; TRBD1 might be the D (6 bases). In germline, CDR1 is KGHDR, CDR2 SFDVKD. This CDR3 comprises 14 residues. V lost 5 bases and J 2 bases, leaving 9 bases between the germline ends. This CDR3 is CATSAAGGNQPQHF. The CDR3 nucleotides are TGTGCCACCAGTGCGGCAGGGGGCAATCAGCCCCAGCATTTT.

This rearrangement joins TRBV20-1 to TRBJ2-7; the match to TRBD1 covers 11 bases. This CDR3 is 11 amino acids long. Germline lookup yields CDR1 DFQATT and CDR2 SNEGSKA (reference sequence). J was trimmed by 6 bases and V by 6 bases; bases with no gene match: 1. In DNA form, the CDR3 reads TGCAGTGCGGGACAGGGGGTCGAGCAGTACTTC. This codes for CSAGQGVEQYF.

This chain joins TRBV5-1 and TRBJ2-1; D remains ambiguous. CDR3 size: 14 residues. The germline gives CDR1 SGHRS, CDR2 YFSETQ. V was trimmed by 0 bases and J by 2 bases, leaving 6 bases between them. CDR3 sequence (DNA): TGCGCCAGCAGCTTGGGGGCTACCTACAATGAGCAGTTCTTC. It codes for CASSLGATYNEQFF.

The chain employs TRBV18 and TRBJ1-2; a weak D match, TRBD1 (5 bases). Germline V gives CDR1 KGHSH, CDR2 LQKENI. The V end was cut by 6 bases, the J end by 6 bases, with 17 bases between. The CDR3 is 14 residues long. The CDR3, as DNA: TGTGCCAGCTCCCTTCAAGGGGAGGGTGATGGCTACACCTTC. Amino acids: CASSLQGEGDGYTF.

V usage is TRBV2 and J usage is TRBJ1-2, with D unresolved. The germline V gene has CDR1 SNHLY and CDR2 FYNNEI. The CDR3 totals 13 residues. Trimming removed 7 bases from V and 4 bases from J, with 13 bases in between. DNA for the CDR3: TGTGCCAGCAAAGGACGGGAATTCTATGGCTACACCTTC. Translated: CASKGREFYGYTF.

V gene TRBV7-9 combines with J gene TRBJ2-5, with 10 bases matching TRBD1. CDR3 length equals 16 residues. The V and J ends lost 1 base and 5 bases, in that order; junction bases with no gene match: 7. From germline, CDR1 is SEHNR and CDR2 FQNEAQ (reference sequence). The CDR3 DNA sequence: TGTGCCAGCAGCTTAGGCGACAGGGGGCGCGGGGAGACCCAGTACTTC. It encodes CASSLGDRGRGETQYF.

The rearrangement joins TRBV7-3 to TRBJ1-1; tentatively, D is TRBD1 (6 bases). The CDR3 consists of 14 residues. The V gene's germline CDR1 is SGHTA and CDR2 FQGTGA. V was pared by 3 bases and J by 1 base, with 9 bases between. The CDR3, as DNA: TGTGCCAGCAGCTTGGGGGCCGGGAACACTGAAGCTTTCTTT. Protein sequence: CASSLGAGNTEAFF. Drawing the rest from reference TRBV7-3 and TRBJ1-1, the complete variable domain is GAGVSQTPSNKVTEKGKYVELRCDPISGHTALYWYRQSLGQGPEFLIYFQGTGAADDSGLPNDRFFAVRPEGSVSTLKIQRTERGDSAVYLCASSLGAGNTEAFFGQGTRLTVV.

The rearrangement links TRBV11-3 to TRBJ1-2; 7 positions agree with TRBD1. Germline lookup yields CDR1 SGHNT and CDR2 YENEEA. The CDR3 is made up of 15 amino acids. J lost 2 bases, V lost 6 bases, and 9 bases had no gene match. The chain's CDR3 is CASSSTPTGNYGYTF. The CDR3 DNA reads as TGTGCCAGCAGTTCAACCCCGACAGGGAACTATGGCTACACCTTC.